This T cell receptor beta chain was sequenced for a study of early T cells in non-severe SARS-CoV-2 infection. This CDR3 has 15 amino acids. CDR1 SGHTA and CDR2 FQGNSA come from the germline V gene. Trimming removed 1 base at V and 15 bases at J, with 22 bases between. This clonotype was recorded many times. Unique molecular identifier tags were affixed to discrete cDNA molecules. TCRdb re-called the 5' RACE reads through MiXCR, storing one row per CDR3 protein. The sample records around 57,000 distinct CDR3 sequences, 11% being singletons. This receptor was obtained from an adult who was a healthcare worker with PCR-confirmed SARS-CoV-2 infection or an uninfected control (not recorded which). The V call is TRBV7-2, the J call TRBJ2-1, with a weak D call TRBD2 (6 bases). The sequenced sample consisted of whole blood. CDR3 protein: CASSLDRRANSPRFF. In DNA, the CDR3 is TGTGCCAGCAGCTTAGACCGGAGGGCCAACTCTCCCAGGTTCTTC.